Included here is one T cell receptor beta chain sequence, with context. The data originate from a study of blood T cell repertoires in COVID-19. Background on the study: Collection of acute and convalescent COVID-19 samples took place in the United States, Italy and Spain. The cDNA or gDNA used as material had been derived from T cells, B-cell-depleted T cells, or PBMCs.

Study processing details: How many nucleated cells were present was estimated from reference gene primer amplification. Sequencing was performed with immunoSEQ multiplex PCR; in TCRdb, only in-frame clones are kept and a portion is missing. That table supplies the V and J calls and clone size; D and trimming were determined from the DNA. Among a few hundred thousand clones listed, 75% to 85% were seen once. This CDR3 region has 14 residues. With 6 bases removed from V and 4 bases from J, the gap between germline ends came to 18 bases. The germline gives CDR1 SQVTM, CDR2 ANQGSEA. J is TRBJ1-1 and V is TRBV29-1; a weak D match, TRBD1 (6 bases). What was sequenced was peripheral blood. The clonotype comes from a man aged 35-49 years who had recovered from COVID-19. This CDR3 is CSVVGGAGSTEAFF. CDR3 nucleotide sequence: TGCAGCGTGGTCGGGGGGGCGGGAAGCACTGAAGCTTTCTTT.